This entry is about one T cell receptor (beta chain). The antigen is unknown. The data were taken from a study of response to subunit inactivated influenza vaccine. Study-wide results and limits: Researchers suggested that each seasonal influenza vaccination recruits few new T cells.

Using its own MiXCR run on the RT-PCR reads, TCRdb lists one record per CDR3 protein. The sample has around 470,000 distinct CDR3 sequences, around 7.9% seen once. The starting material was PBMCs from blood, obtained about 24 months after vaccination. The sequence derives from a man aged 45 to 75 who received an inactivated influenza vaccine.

The CDR3 nucleotides are TGCGCCAGTCTCGACGGACAACACACTGAAGCTTTCTTT. It encodes CASLDGQHTEAFF. This chain joins TRBV4-1 and TRBJ1-1; maybe TRBD1 (5 bases). The CDR3 runs 13 residues. Germline values: CDR1 MGHRA, CDR2 YSYEKL. With 9 bases removed from V and 3 bases from J, the gap between germline ends came to 14 bases.